This entry describes one T cell receptor (beta chain). Its matching antigen is unknown. Germline loops: CDR1 MNHEY, CDR2 SVGAGI. J was trimmed by 7 bases and V by 4 bases; bases with no gene match: 9. This CDR3 is 15 amino acids long. This was a survey-level run. TCRdb's table, derived via immunoSEQ multiplex PCR, lists solely in-frame clones and lacks some. This table holds 55,000 to 80,000 clones, about 80% found once. This specimen belongs to a study of pediatric ulcerative colitis. Study outcomes and limitations: A couple of rectal clonotypes were found only in ulcerative colitis patients, all of them. Clonal expansions reduced rectal repertoire diversity in acute severe colitis.

The sequenced material came from blood. The receptor was isolated from a boy younger than 18 with moderate ulcerative colitis. V is TRBV6-5 and J is TRBJ1-4, with TRBD1 matching over 7 bases. CDR3 DNA sequence: TGTGCCAGCAGTTTTCGACGACAGGGCAGTGAAAAACTGTTTTTT. Its translation: CASSFRRQGSEKLFF.